The rows below give T cell receptor beta chains drawn from one sample of a study of blood T cell repertoires in COVID-19. The repertoire was sequenced with immunoSEQ multiplex PCR; TCRdb's copy has only in-frame clones and lacks some. The table has 350,000 or so clones, less than 90% seen once. The sequencing sample was made of PBMCs or T cells enriched from blood (not recorded which). The receptors come from a woman between 25 and 40 years old who had recovered from COVID-19. The CDR3 runs from the conserved cysteine through the conserved F or W. D genes are given only for firm matches. Only part of the rows carry a size: once, few, many, or a class if the clone is expanded.

D gene | J gene | V gene | clone size | CDR3 DNA | CDR3 protein
TRBD1 | TRBJ1-5 | TRBV3-1/TRBV3-2 | . | TGTGCCAGCAGCAGACAGGGGGCAGGTCAGCCCCAGCATTTT | CASSRQGAGQPQHF
TRBD2 | TRBJ2-3 | TRBV10-1 | few | TGCGCCAGCAGTGGGTCGGCGGGGGGTCCACAAGATACGCAGTATTTT | CASSGSAGGPQDTQYF
. | TRBJ2-2 | TRBV18 | . | TGTGCCAGCTCACCAATCGTAAGCGCGAACACCGGGGAGCTGTTTTTT | CASSPIVSANTGELFF
. | TRBJ1-2 | TRBV12-3/TRBV12-4 | . | TGTGCCAGCAGTTTACAGGGGTCGTATGGCTACACCTTC | CASSLQGSYGYTF
TRBD1 | TRBJ1-1 | TRBV18 | . | TGTGCCAGCTCCCAAAATACACCGGGACAGGGGACTGAAGCTTTCTTT | CASSQNTPGQGTEAFF
TRBD1 | TRBJ1-2 | TRBV5-4 | . | TGTGCCAGCAGCTCCAGACAGGGGGCGACTCATGGCTACACCTTC | CASSSRQGATHGYTF
TRBD2 | TRBJ2-2 | TRBV7-2 | . | TGTGCCAGCAGTCGTAGCGCGGGGGTTGACGGGGAGCTGTTTTTT | CASSRSAGVDGELFF
TRBD1 | TRBJ2-7 | TRBV4-1 | . | TGCGCCAGCAGCCAAGACCCCCTGGACAGGGCTGATTTTACCTACGAGCAGTACTTC | CASSQDPLDRADFTYEQYF
TRBD2 | TRBJ2-5 | TRBV4-3 | . | TGCGCCAGCAGCCAAGATTTGGGGACTAGCGGGCAGACCCAGTACTTC | CASSQDLGTSGQTQYF
. | TRBJ1-2 | TRBV2 | . | TGTGCCAGCAGTGGGCAGGGGCAATATGGCTACACCTTC | CASSGQGQYGYTF
. | TRBJ2-5 | TRBV2 | . | TGTGCCAGCATCCGGGTTAAAGAGACCCAGTACTTC | CASIRVKETQYF
TRBD1 | TRBJ1-2 | TRBV7-9 | few | TGTGCCAGCAGCTTCAACAGGGGAGGCTACACCTTC | CASSFNRGGYTF
TRBD2 | TRBJ2-5 | TRBV5-4 | . | TGTGCCAGCAGCGTTGGGGGGGTGAGGACTAGCGGGGAGACCCAGTACTTC | CASSVGGVRTSGETQYF
. | TRBJ1-2 | TRBV12-5 | . | TGTGCTAGTGGTTTGGAGGACAGAAACTATGGCTACACCTTC | CASGLEDRNYGYTF
. | TRBJ1-4 | TRBV28 | . | TGTGCCAGCAGTTCCCGCTGGAGAACTAATGAAAAACTGTTTTTT | CASSSRWRTNEKLFF
. | TRBJ1-1 | TRBV2 | . | TGTGCCAGCAGTGAATCATTCCCGGGGTCGGCTTTCTTT | CASSESFPGSAFF
. | TRBJ2-1 | TRBV7-9 | . | TGTGCCAGCAGCCCGGGGCGGGGGCCGAATGAGCAGTTCTTC | CASSPGRGPNEQFF
TRBD1 | TRBJ2-5 | TRBV19 | . | TGTGCCAGTAGTAGAGACAGGGAAGAGACCCAGTACTTC | CASSRDREETQYF
TRBD1 | TRBJ1-2 | TRBV16 | . | TGTGCCAGCAGCCCTGGACAGGGTAACTATGGCTACACCTTC | CASSPGQGNYGYTF
TRBD1 | TRBJ1-2 | TRBV9 | . | TGTGCCAGCAGCGCTCGGACAGGGCGGGTTGGCTACACCTTC | CASSARTGRVGYTF
TRBD1 | TRBJ2-7 | TRBV28 | . | TGTGCCAGCAGTTTGGACAGGGGGAACTACGAGCAGTACTTC | CASSLDRGNYEQYF
TRBD2 | TRBJ2-3 | TRBV30 | . | TGTGCCTGGAGTGTATTGGGGGGGAATACGCAGTATTTT | CAWSVLGGNTQYF
TRBD1 | TRBJ1-2 | TRBV7-2 | once | TGTGCCAGCAGCTTAGCTGCGGGACAGGGGTATGGCTACACCTTC | CASSLAAGQGYGYTF
. | TRBJ2-3 | TRBV18 | . | TGTGCCAGCTCACTCAACGGGGGATACATGACAGATACGCAGTATTTT | CASSLNGGYMTDTQYF
. | TRBJ1-5 | TRBV5-1 | . | TGCGCCAGCAGCTTGCAGGGTAGGAGCGATCAGCCCCAGCATTTT | CASSLQGRSDQPQHF
. | TRBJ1-5 | TRBV6-5 | once | TGTGCCAGTGTCCGGTGGACAGAGCATTTT | CASVRWTEHF
. | TRBJ2-7 | TRBV5-1 | . | TGCGCCAGCAGCACTACGGGGAATACGTACGAGCAGTACTTC | CASSTTGNTYEQYF
. | TRBJ1-5 | TRBV11-3 | . | TGTGCCAGCAGCTTAGATCTAGCACAGGGCAGCAATCAGCCCCAGCATTTT | CASSLDLAQGSNQPQHF
. | TRBJ1-2 | TRBV15 | once | TGTGCCACCAGCAGAGATGCACAGTATGGCTACACCTTC | CATSRDAQYGYTF
. | TRBJ2-7 | TRBV4-1 | . | TGCGCCAGCAGCCAAGAACCGGGATACGAGCAGTACTTC | CASSQEPGYEQYF
TRBD1 | TRBJ1-2 | TRBV19 | . | TGTGCCAGTATGCCCCGGACAGGGAGGCATGGCTACACCTTC | CASMPRTGRHGYTF
TRBD2 | TRBJ2-1 | TRBV19 | . | TGTGCCAGTAGTATGAAGCTAGCGGGAAAATACAATGAGCAGTTCTTC | CASSMKLAGKYNEQFF
. | TRBJ2-3 | TRBV19 | . | TGTGCCAGTACCTGGGCGGGGAGCACAGATACGCAGTATTTT | CASTWAGSTDTQYF
TRBD2 | TRBJ2-3 | TRBV11-2 | . | TGTGCCAGCAGCTTACCCACTAGCGGGGGGGCAGATACGCAGTATTTT | CASSLPTSGGADTQYF
TRBD1 | TRBJ1-5 | TRBV5-1 | . | TGCGCCAGCAGCTTGGAGGGACAGCGGAATCAGCCCCAGCATTTT | CASSLEGQRNQPQHF
. | TRBJ1-2 | TRBV15 | . | TGTGCCACCAGCAACCGGGACACTAACTCCTATGGCTACACCTTC | CATSNRDTNSYGYTF
TRBD1 | TRBJ2-7 | TRBV2 | . | TGTGCCAGCAGGGATAACCGGGACAGGTCCTACGAGCAGTACTTC | CASRDNRDRSYEQYF
. | TRBJ2-5 | TRBV30 | . | TGTGCCTGGAGTGTCGAGGAGGGGCGCGAGACCCAGTACTTC | CAWSVEEGRETQYF
. | TRBJ2-5 | TRBV7-6 | . | TGTGCCAGCAGCCAGCTAGGGGGGGGTGGAGAGACCCAGTACTTC | CASSQLGGGGETQYF
TRBD1 | TRBJ1-1 | TRBV27 | few | TGTGCCAGCCGGACAGGGGGGTACTCGAACACTGAAGCTTTCTTT | CASRTGGYSNTEAFF
. | TRBJ1-5 | TRBV2 | . | TGTGCCAGCAGTCCCTCGGGGGTGGGGGGTCAGCCCCAGCATTTT | CASSPSGVGGQPQHF
. | TRBJ1-5 | TRBV3-1/TRBV3-2 | . | TGTGCCAGCAGCCAAGGTATGCAGGGGCTGGGCCAGCCCCAGCATTTT | CASSQGMQGLGQPQHF
TRBD2 | TRBJ2-3 | TRBV28 | . | TGTGCCAGCAGTTTCTTGGTCGGTAGCGGGGGGCTATCCACAGATACGCAGTATTTT | CASSFLVGSGGLSTDTQYF
TRBD2 | TRBJ2-2 | TRBV19 | . | TGTGCCAGTAGTTTCAGCGGGGGAACCGGGGAGCTGTTTTTT | CASSFSGGTGELFF
. | TRBJ1-2 | TRBV7-2 | . | TGTGCCAGCAGCCTAGGACCTTCGGGTGGCTACACCTTC | CASSLGPSGGYTF
. | TRBJ2-1 | TRBV9 | . | TGTGCCAGCAGCGTGGACGCGGGTGAGCAGTTCTTC | CASSVDAGEQFF
TRBD1 | TRBJ1-5 | TRBV5-1 | . | TGCGCCAGCAGCTTGGGACAGGGAGATCAGCCCCAGCATTTT | CASSLGQGDQPQHF
. | TRBJ2-3 | TRBV19 | . | TGTGCCAGTAGTATTGGTGGGACTGGCACAGATACGCAGTATTTT | CASSIGGTGTDTQYF
. | TRBJ1-6 | TRBV5-5 | . | TGTGCCAGCAGCTTGTCCGAGACCTATAATTCACCCCTCCACTTT | CASSLSETYNSPLHF
TRBD1 | TRBJ1-1 | TRBV6-2/TRBV6-3 | . | TGTGCCAGCAGTGGCAGTCGTTTACTCAGGGGGCGGAAGAACACTGAAGCTTTCTTT | CASSGSRLLRGRKNTEAFF
TRBD2 | TRBJ2-1 | TRBV6-4 | . | TGTGCCAGCAGTGACGAGAGCGGGGGGGCATTCAATGAGCAGTTCTTC | CASSDESGGAFNEQFF
. | TRBJ1-3 | TRBV10-3 | once | TGTGCCATCAGTGACGCAGGGGCTGGAAACACCATATATTTT | CAISDAGAGNTIYF
. | TRBJ2-5 | TRBV20-1 | . | TGCAGTGCTAGTAACCCCGCCACGCTCAGAGAGACCCAGTACTTC | CSASNPATLRETQYF
TRBD2 | TRBJ2-1 | TRBV5-8 | . | TGTGCCAGCAGCACGGGACTAGCGGGGGTTGAGCAGTTCTTC | CASSTGLAGVEQFF
TRBD2 | TRBJ2-3 | TRBV3-1/TRBV3-2 | . | TGTGCCAGCAGCCACCCGACTAGCGGGGGGGCAGGTACGCAGTATTTT | CASSHPTSGGAGTQYF
. | TRBJ2-3 | TRBV3-1/TRBV3-2 | . | TGTGCCAGCAGCCGGAGAGATACGCAGTATTTT | CASSRRDTQYF
TRBD1 | TRBJ1-2 | TRBV9 | . | TGTGCCAGCAGTCTCTCCGGGACAGACAAAGCTAACTATGGCTACACCTTC | CASSLSGTDKANYGYTF